These T cell receptor beta chains were read from a single sample in a study of blood T cells in healthy people across ages. TCRdb reprocessed the 5' RACE reads with MiXCR, giving one entry per CDR3 protein. Of some 1,000,000 distinct CDR3 sequences listed, around 25% are singletons. The sample also formed part of further work on T cells of mothers and their children.

The sequenced sample was blood. The receptors were gathered from a girl aged 2 to 9 in good health. Each CDR3 is given with its conserved first and last residue. The D gene is left open where the match is weak. The size entry is marked missing in some rows and otherwise reads once, few, many or a size class.

d_gene: -
abundance: -
v_gene: TRBV2
j_gene: TRBJ2-5
CDR3aa: CASKTGETQYF
CDR3nt: TGTGCCAGCAAGACTGGGGAGACCCAGTACTTC

d_gene: TRBD1
abundance: few
v_gene: TRBV10-3
j_gene: TRBJ2-7
CDR3aa: CAIRSLQGSKNYEQYF
CDR3nt: TGTGCCATCAGATCCCTACAGGGGTCCAAGAATTACGAGCAGTACTTC

d_gene: -
abundance: few
v_gene: TRBV5-4
j_gene: TRBJ1-1
CDR3aa: CASSFSGRNTEAFF
CDR3nt: TGTGCCAGCAGCTTTTCTGGCCGGAACACTGAAGCTTTCTTT

d_gene: TRBD1
abundance: -
v_gene: TRBV7-8
j_gene: TRBJ2-3
CDR3aa: CASSYGQAQYF
CDR3nt: TGTGCCAGCAGCTACGGACAGGCGCAGTATTTT

d_gene: TRBD1
abundance: few
v_gene: TRBV2
j_gene: TRBJ2-1
CDR3aa: CASSETVRDRSQFF
CDR3nt: TGTGCCAGCAGTGAGACAGTAAGGGACAGATCCCAGTTCTTC

d_gene: -
abundance: -
v_gene: TRBV2
j_gene: TRBJ2-1
CDR3aa: CASSIQGTNEQFF
CDR3nt: TGTGCCAGCAGCATACAGGGAACCAATGAGCAGTTCTTC

d_gene: TRBD1
abundance: few
v_gene: TRBV10-3
j_gene: TRBJ2-1
CDR3aa: CAISETGTGPFF
CDR3nt: TGTGCCATCAGTGAAACTGGGACAGGGCCGTTCTTC

d_gene: TRBD2
abundance: -
v_gene: TRBV9
j_gene: TRBJ2-4
CDR3aa: CASSGTGLAGNIQYF
CDR3nt: TGTGCCAGCAGCGGAACAGGACTAGCGGGAAACATTCAGTACTTC

d_gene: TRBD2
abundance: many
v_gene: TRBV20-1
j_gene: TRBJ2-2
CDR3aa: CSARVVASGLTGELFF
CDR3nt: TGCAGTGCTAGAGTAGTTGCTAGCGGGTTAACCGGGGAGCTGTTTTTT

d_gene: -
abundance: few
v_gene: TRBV12-3/TRBV12-4
j_gene: TRBJ2-5
CDR3aa: CASSFGLGKETQYF
CDR3nt: TGTGCCAGCAGTTTTGGGCTGGGGAAAGAGACCCAGTACTTC

d_gene: TRBD1
abundance: -
v_gene: TRBV29-1
j_gene: TRBJ1-2
CDR3aa: CSYSGQGGGGYTF
CDR3nt: TGCAGCTATTCCGGACAGGGAGGAGGTGGCTACACCTTC

d_gene: -
abundance: once
v_gene: TRBV5-5
j_gene: TRBJ2-1
CDR3aa: CAGPTFGTVFWEQFF
CDR3nt: TGTGCCGGCCCCACATTCGGGACCGTTTTCTGGGAGCAGTTCTTC

d_gene: -
abundance: few
v_gene: TRBV12-3/TRBV12-4
j_gene: TRBJ2-5
CDR3aa: CASSPITPSATQYF
CDR3nt: TGTGCCAGCAGTCCCATAACCCCCTCGGCGACCCAGTACTTC

d_gene: -
abundance: -
v_gene: TRBV12-3/TRBV12-4
j_gene: TRBJ2-5
CDR3aa: CASSFTTETQYF
CDR3nt: TGTGCCAGCAGTTTTACTACGGAGACCCAGTACTTC

d_gene: -
abundance: -
v_gene: TRBV19
j_gene: TRBJ1-5
CDR3aa: CASSPDGLLDTQHF
CDR3nt: TGTGCCAGTTCCCCAGACGGCCTCCTAGATACGCAGCATTTT

d_gene: -
abundance: few
v_gene: TRBV5-5
j_gene: TRBJ1-1
CDR3aa: CASSLERTGNTEAFF
CDR3nt: TGTGCCAGCAGCTTGGAACGGACGGGGAACACTGAAGCTTTCTTT

d_gene: TRBD2
abundance: few
v_gene: TRBV19
j_gene: TRBJ2-5
CDR3aa: CASSRPSGEGGETQYF
CDR3nt: TGTGCCAGTAGTCGACCTAGCGGGGAGGGTGGGGAGACCCAGTACTTC

d_gene: -
abundance: few
v_gene: TRBV28
j_gene: TRBJ2-7
CDR3aa: CASSDPGHTFYEQYF
CDR3nt: TGTGCCAGCAGTGATCCGGGACACACTTTCTACGAGCAGTACTTC

d_gene: -
abundance: few
v_gene: TRBV18
j_gene: TRBJ2-6
CDR3aa: CASSDLMISGANVLTF
CDR3nt: TGTGCCAGCTCGGACCTCATGATATCTGGGGCCAACGTCCTGACTTTC

d_gene: TRBD1
abundance: -
v_gene: TRBV3-1
j_gene: TRBJ2-1
CDR3aa: CASSPHPPSSQGEQFF
CDR3nt: TGTGCCAGCAGCCCACACCCCCCTAGCTCACAGGGGGAGCAGTTCTTC

d_gene: TRBD2
abundance: few
v_gene: TRBV20-1
j_gene: TRBJ2-7
CDR3aa: CSLKLAGVHEQYF
CDR3nt: TGCAGTTTAAAGTTAGCGGGGGTCCACGAGCAGTACTTC

d_gene: -
abundance: -
v_gene: TRBV6-1
j_gene: TRBJ2-6
CDR3aa: CASSEVFGANVLTF
CDR3nt: TGTGCCAGCAGTGAGGTCTTTGGGGCCAACGTCCTGACTTTC

d_gene: TRBD1
abundance: few
v_gene: TRBV9
j_gene: TRBJ2-2
CDR3aa: CASSVLDRDGGELFF
CDR3nt: TGTGCCAGCAGCGTATTGGACAGGGACGGCGGGGAGCTGTTTTTT

d_gene: TRBD2
abundance: -
v_gene: TRBV6-5
j_gene: TRBJ2-5
CDR3aa: CAIQSSGGTKTQYF
CDR3nt: TGTGCCATCCAGTCTAGCGGGGGGACAAAGACCCAGTACTTC

d_gene: TRBD1
abundance: -
v_gene: TRBV5-1
j_gene: TRBJ2-3
CDR3aa: CASHAGTGSTDTQYF
CDR3nt: TGCGCCAGCCACGCCGGGACAGGGTCCACAGATACGCAGTATTTT

d_gene: -
abundance: -
v_gene: TRBV20-1
j_gene: TRBJ2-5
CDR3aa: CSARDNIRETQYF
CDR3nt: TGCAGTGCTAGAGATAACATCCGGGAGACCCAGTACTTC

d_gene: -
abundance: -
v_gene: TRBV20-1
j_gene: TRBJ2-5
CDR3aa: CSGSGGRETQYF
CDR3nt: TGCAGTGGATCCGGGGGCCGAGAGACCCAGTACTTC

d_gene: TRBD1
abundance: -
v_gene: TRBV6-6
j_gene: TRBJ2-5
CDR3aa: CASRHGTGEGETQYF
CDR3nt: TGTGCCAGCAGGCACGGGACAGGGGAGGGGGAGACCCAGTACTTC

d_gene: -
abundance: few
v_gene: TRBV20-1
j_gene: TRBJ1-4
CDR3aa: CSARPGTSSIAQLFF
CDR3nt: TGCAGTGCTAGACCCGGGACCTCCTCTATCGCCCAACTGTTTTTT

d_gene: -
abundance: few
v_gene: TRBV29-1
j_gene: TRBJ2-7
CDR3aa: CSVVGGGEQYF
CDR3nt: TGCAGCGTTGTTGGGGGAGGCGAGCAGTACTTC

d_gene: -
abundance: few
v_gene: TRBV15
j_gene: TRBJ2-3
CDR3aa: CATSREDGTDTQYF
CDR3nt: TGTGCCACCAGCAGGGAGGATGGGACAGATACGCAGTATTTT

d_gene: -
abundance: few
v_gene: TRBV7-2
j_gene: TRBJ2-5
CDR3aa: CASRLITDQETQYF
CDR3nt: TGTGCCAGCCGCTTAATTACCGATCAAGAGACCCAGTACTTC

d_gene: -
abundance: -
v_gene: TRBV4-3
j_gene: TRBJ1-2
CDR3aa: CASSQDSGKFATF
CDR3nt: TGCGCCAGCAGCCAAGATAGCGGGAAGTTTGCCACCTTC

d_gene: TRBD2
abundance: -
v_gene: TRBV7-3
j_gene: TRBJ2-7
CDR3aa: CASSSLPSGRAKYEQYF
CDR3nt: TGTGCCAGCAGCTCTCTCCCCAGCGGGAGGGCCAAGTACGAGCAGTACTTC

d_gene: -
abundance: -
v_gene: TRBV12-3/TRBV12-4
j_gene: TRBJ1-1
CDR3aa: CASSAQLAGAFF
CDR3nt: TGTGCCAGCAGTGCTCAACTTGCTGGAGCTTTCTTT

d_gene: TRBD2
abundance: few
v_gene: TRBV10-2
j_gene: TRBJ2-7
CDR3aa: CASSRGGGQYEQYF
CDR3nt: TGCGCCAGCAGTCGCGGGGGGGGGCAGTACGAGCAGTACTTC

d_gene: -
abundance: few
v_gene: TRBV11-3
j_gene: TRBJ2-4
CDR3aa: CASSSTGLVYIQYF
CDR3nt: TGTGCCAGCAGCTCAACAGGGTTGGTGTACATTCAGTACTTC

d_gene: TRBD2
abundance: few
v_gene: TRBV29-1
j_gene: TRBJ2-7
CDR3aa: CSGGTVGLAGGVKEQYF
CDR3nt: TGCAGCGGGGGGACAGTGGGACTAGCGGGAGGAGTTAAGGAGCAGTACTTC

d_gene: -
abundance: -
v_gene: TRBV6-5
j_gene: TRBJ1-5
CDR3aa: CASRAGGNQPQHF
CDR3nt: TGTGCCAGCCGTGCCGGGGGCAATCAGCCCCAGCATTTT

d_gene: TRBD1
abundance: -
v_gene: TRBV5-1
j_gene: TRBJ2-7
CDR3aa: CASSSDRVDEQYF
CDR3nt: TGCGCCAGCAGCTCCGACAGGGTTGACGAGCAGTACTTC

d_gene: -
abundance: few
v_gene: TRBV7-2
j_gene: TRBJ2-3
CDR3aa: CASSLLLFLNTDTQYF
CDR3nt: TGTGCCAGCAGCTTATTATTGTTTCTAAACACAGATACGCAGTATTTT

d_gene: TRBD1
abundance: few
v_gene: TRBV27
j_gene: TRBJ2-5
CDR3aa: CASKTDREWETQYF
CDR3nt: TGTGCCAGCAAGACGGACAGGGAGTGGGAGACCCAGTACTTC

d_gene: -
abundance: -
v_gene: TRBV11-2
j_gene: TRBJ2-6
CDR3aa: CASSRLGNSGANVPTF
CDR3nt: TGTGCCAGCAGTCGACTGGGCAACTCTGGGGCCAACGTCCCGACTTTC

d_gene: -
abundance: few
v_gene: TRBV15
j_gene: TRBJ2-6
CDR3aa: CATSRPSGANVLTF
CDR3nt: TGTGCCACCAGCAGACCCTCTGGGGCCAACGTCCTGACTTTC

d_gene: -
abundance: -
v_gene: TRBV20-1
j_gene: TRBJ2-1
CDR3aa: CSAHPSLGGNEQFF
CDR3nt: TGCAGTGCCCATCCTTCCTTAGGGGGCAATGAGCAGTTCTTC

d_gene: TRBD1
abundance: few
v_gene: TRBV9
j_gene: TRBJ1-1
CDR3aa: CASSVAGGPNDEAFF
CDR3nt: TGTGCCAGCAGCGTGGCAGGGGGCCCTAATGATGAAGCTTTCTTT

d_gene: -
abundance: few
v_gene: TRBV27
j_gene: TRBJ2-5
CDR3aa: CASSLYFGVQETQYF
CDR3nt: TGTGCCAGCAGTTTGTACTTCGGGGTCCAAGAGACCCAGTACTTC